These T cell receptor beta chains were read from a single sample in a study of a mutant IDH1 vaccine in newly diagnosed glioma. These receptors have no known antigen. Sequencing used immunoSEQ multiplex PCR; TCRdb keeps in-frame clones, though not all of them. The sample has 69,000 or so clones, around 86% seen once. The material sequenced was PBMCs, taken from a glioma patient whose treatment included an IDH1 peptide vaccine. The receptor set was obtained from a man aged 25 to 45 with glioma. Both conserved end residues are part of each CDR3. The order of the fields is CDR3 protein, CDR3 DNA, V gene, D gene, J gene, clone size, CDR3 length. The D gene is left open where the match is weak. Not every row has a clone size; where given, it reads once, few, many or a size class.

CDR3aa: CASKAHTRVTGKIF
CDR3nt: TGTGCCAGCAAGGCCCACACTCGAGTAACAGGGAAGATCTTC
v_gene: TRBV6-5
d_gene: .
j_gene: TRBJ2-1
abundance: .
len: 14

CDR3aa: CASSLGRSGNTIYF
CDR3nt: TGTGCCAGCAGCCTCGGACGTTCAGGAAACACCATATATTTT
v_gene: TRBV7-9
d_gene: .
j_gene: TRBJ1-3
abundance: .
len: 14

CDR3aa: CASSQGAYTEAFF
CDR3nt: TGTGCCAGCAGCCAGGGGGCTTACACTGAAGCTTTCTTT
v_gene: TRBV4-2
d_gene: .
j_gene: TRBJ1-1
abundance: .
len: 13

CDR3aa: CASSRLPGQIAKNIQYF
CDR3nt: TGCGCCAGCAGCCGCCTACCGGGACAAATAGCCAAAAACATTCAGTACTTC
v_gene: TRBV4-1
d_gene: .
j_gene: TRBJ2-4
abundance: .
len: 17

CDR3aa: CASSVGSSYEQYF
CDR3nt: TGTGCCAGCAGTGTGGGGAGCTCCTACGAGCAGTACTTC
v_gene: TRBV2
d_gene: .
j_gene: TRBJ2-7
abundance: .
len: 13

CDR3aa: CASSPTSGVYNEQFF
CDR3nt: TGTGCCAGCAGCCCAACTAGCGGGGTCTACAATGAGCAGTTCTTC
v_gene: TRBV6-5
d_gene: TRBD2
j_gene: TRBJ2-1
abundance: .
len: 15

CDR3aa: CAWSVQGQGAEKLFF
CDR3nt: TGTGCCTGGAGTGTACAGGGACAGGGGGCTGAAAAACTGTTTTTT
v_gene: TRBV30
d_gene: TRBD1
j_gene: TRBJ1-4
abundance: .
len: 15

CDR3aa: CASRPQGADTGELFF
CDR3nt: TGTGCCAGCAGACCACAGGGGGCGGACACCGGGGAGCTGTTTTTT
v_gene: TRBV7-9
d_gene: TRBD1
j_gene: TRBJ2-2
abundance: .
len: 15

CDR3aa: CASSRRGIQETQYF
CDR3nt: TGTGCCAGCAGCCGCAGAGGGATCCAAGAGACCCAGTACTTC
v_gene: TRBV6-5
d_gene: .
j_gene: TRBJ2-5
abundance: once
len: 14

CDR3aa: CSVEEGGGKNTEAFF
CDR3nt: TGCAGCGTTGAAGAGGGTGGAGGTAAGAACACTGAAGCTTTCTTT
v_gene: TRBV29-1
d_gene: .
j_gene: TRBJ1-1
abundance: .
len: 15

CDR3aa: CASSSPGPALRELFF
CDR3nt: TGTGCCAGCAGTTCACCGGGACCCGCATTGAGGGAGCTGTTTTTT
v_gene: TRBV27
d_gene: .
j_gene: TRBJ2-2
abundance: .
len: 15

CDR3aa: CASSPGGAGETQYF
CDR3nt: TGTGCCAGCAGCCCAGGGGGGGCCGGGGAGACCCAGTACTTC
v_gene: TRBV5-4
d_gene: .
j_gene: TRBJ2-5
abundance: .
len: 14

CDR3aa: CASSMGLPGDIQYF
CDR3nt: TGTGCCAGTAGTATGGGGCTCCCTGGGGACATTCAGTACTTC
v_gene: TRBV19
d_gene: .
j_gene: TRBJ2-4
abundance: once
len: 14

CDR3aa: CATSRDSYYGYTF
CDR3nt: TGTGCCACCAGCAGAGACAGCTACTATGGCTACACCTTC
v_gene: TRBV15
d_gene: .
j_gene: TRBJ1-2
abundance: .
len: 13

CDR3aa: CASSPGEDREKLFF
CDR3nt: TGTGCCAGCTCACCAGGGGAGGATCGGGAAAAACTGTTTTTT
v_gene: TRBV18
d_gene: .
j_gene: TRBJ1-4
abundance: .
len: 14

CDR3aa: CASSSVLARGTDTQYF
CDR3nt: TGTGCCAGCAGCTCCGTACTAGCGAGGGGCACAGATACGCAGTATTTT
v_gene: TRBV7-9
d_gene: TRBD2
j_gene: TRBJ2-3
abundance: .
len: 16

CDR3aa: CASSVGGVQETQYF
CDR3nt: TGTGCCAGCAGCGTAGGCGGGGTCCAAGAGACCCAGTACTTC
v_gene: TRBV9
d_gene: .
j_gene: TRBJ2-5
abundance: once
len: 14

CDR3aa: CASSFGGNEQFF
CDR3nt: TGTGCCAGCAGCTTTGGAGGGAATGAGCAGTTCTTC
v_gene: TRBV13
d_gene: .
j_gene: TRBJ2-1
abundance: .
len: 12

CDR3aa: CASSQAGLAPQETQYF
CDR3nt: TGTGCCAGCAGCCAGGCGGGCTTAGCGCCCCAAGAGACCCAGTACTTC
v_gene: TRBV14
d_gene: .
j_gene: TRBJ2-5
abundance: .
len: 16

CDR3aa: CASSQEGGRAGFSGNTIYF
CDR3nt: TGCGCCAGCAGCCAAGAGGGGGGCCGGGCGGGATTCTCTGGAAACACCATATATTTT
v_gene: TRBV4-1
d_gene: .
j_gene: TRBJ1-3
abundance: .
len: 19

CDR3aa: CASSFGTSGRRRGDTQYF
CDR3nt: TGTGCCAGCAGCTTCGGGACTAGCGGGAGGAGGAGGGGAGATACGCAGTATTTT
v_gene: TRBV7-2
d_gene: TRBD2
j_gene: TRBJ2-3
abundance: .
len: 18

CDR3aa: CAAGRGYGELFF
CDR3nt: TGTGCCGCGGGGCGGGGTTACGGGGAGCTGTTTTTT
v_gene: TRBV30
d_gene: .
j_gene: TRBJ2-2
abundance: .
len: 12

CDR3aa: CASRAGNEQYF
CDR3nt: TGTGCCAGCAGAGCAGGGAACGAGCAGTACTTC
v_gene: TRBV7-9
d_gene: .
j_gene: TRBJ2-7
abundance: .
len: 11

CDR3aa: CASLRGGGYEQYF
CDR3nt: TGTGCCAGCTTAAGGGGAGGGGGTTACGAGCAGTACTTC
v_gene: TRBV7-2
d_gene: .
j_gene: TRBJ2-7
abundance: few
len: 13

CDR3aa: CASSQDGLAGRETQYF
CDR3nt: TGCGCCAGCAGCCAAGACGGACTAGCGGGGCGAGAGACCCAGTACTTC
v_gene: TRBV4-1
d_gene: TRBD2
j_gene: TRBJ2-5
abundance: .
len: 16

CDR3aa: CASTTGHLNTEAFF
CDR3nt: TGTGCCAGTACCACGGGACACCTGAACACTGAAGCTTTCTTT
v_gene: TRBV19
d_gene: .
j_gene: TRBJ1-1
abundance: once
len: 14

CDR3aa: CSELSVMDTQYF
CDR3nt: TGCAGCGAACTCTCGGTCATGGATACGCAGTATTTT
v_gene: TRBV29-1
d_gene: .
j_gene: TRBJ2-3
abundance: .
len: 12

CDR3aa: CASSLGPGTAYNEQFF
CDR3nt: TGTGCCAGCAGCTTAGGGCCCGGGACAGCCTACAATGAGCAGTTCTTC
v_gene: TRBV7-9
d_gene: TRBD1
j_gene: TRBJ2-1
abundance: .
len: 16

CDR3aa: CASSWTGTNTGELFF
CDR3nt: TGTGCCAGCAGCTGGACAGGGACGAACACCGGGGAGCTGTTTTTT
v_gene: TRBV7-8
d_gene: TRBD1
j_gene: TRBJ2-2
abundance: .
len: 15

CDR3aa: CASRGESGANVLTF
CDR3nt: TGTGCCAGCAGAGGAGAGTCTGGGGCCAACGTCCTGACTTTC
v_gene: TRBV2
d_gene: .
j_gene: TRBJ2-6
abundance: .
len: 14

CDR3aa: CASSPFLQGGEQYF
CDR3nt: TGTGCCAGCAGTCCCTTCCTACAGGGAGGCGAGCAGTACTTC
v_gene: TRBV28
d_gene: .
j_gene: TRBJ2-7
abundance: .
len: 14

CDR3aa: CASSQDEQVYYEQYF
CDR3nt: TGCGCCAGCAGCCAAGATGAACAGGTTTACTACGAGCAGTACTTC
v_gene: TRBV4-1
d_gene: .
j_gene: TRBJ2-7
abundance: .
len: 15

CDR3aa: CASSLGRGQGNYGYTF
CDR3nt: TGTGCCAGCAGCTTAGGAAGAGGACAGGGAAACTATGGCTACACCTTC
v_gene: TRBV7-8
d_gene: TRBD1
j_gene: TRBJ1-2
abundance: .
len: 16

CDR3aa: CASSYSLMNTEAFF
CDR3nt: TGTGCCAGTAGTTACAGCCTAATGAACACTGAAGCTTTCTTT
v_gene: TRBV19
d_gene: .
j_gene: TRBJ1-1
abundance: .
len: 14

CDR3aa: CATHDLEAGANVLTF
CDR3nt: TGTGCCACCCACGATCTTGAAGCTGGGGCCAACGTCCTGACTTTC
v_gene: TRBV5-4
d_gene: .
j_gene: TRBJ2-6
abundance: .
len: 15

CDR3aa: CAVGRNEQFF
CDR3nt: TGTGCCGTCGGGCGGAATGAGCAGTTCTTC
v_gene: TRBV19
d_gene: .
j_gene: TRBJ2-1
abundance: .
len: 10

CDR3aa: CASMAPGQLNTGELFF
CDR3nt: TGTGCCAGCATGGCCCCGGGACAGCTAAACACCGGGGAGCTGTTTTTT
v_gene: TRBV5-5
d_gene: TRBD1
j_gene: TRBJ2-2
abundance: .
len: 16

CDR3aa: CASSETPRQGSYTF
CDR3nt: TGTGCCAGCAGTGAGACACCCCGACAGGGAAGCTACACCTTC
v_gene: TRBV2
d_gene: TRBD1
j_gene: TRBJ1-2
abundance: .
len: 14

CDR3aa: CASSRVFQLINTEAFF
CDR3nt: TGTGCCAGCAGCAGGGTCTTTCAATTAATAAACACTGAAGCTTTCTTT
v_gene: TRBV27
d_gene: .
j_gene: TRBJ1-1
abundance: .
len: 16

CDR3aa: CAISDRDRENIQYF
CDR3nt: TGTGCCATCAGTGACCGGGACAGGGAAAACATTCAGTACTTC
v_gene: TRBV10-3
d_gene: TRBD1
j_gene: TRBJ2-4
abundance: .
len: 14

CDR3aa: CATSAGGDNSPLHF
CDR3nt: TGTGCCACCAGCGCCGGGGGCGATAATTCACCCCTCCACTTT
v_gene: TRBV15
d_gene: .
j_gene: TRBJ1-6
abundance: .
len: 14

CDR3aa: CASSLTTSGYYNEQFF
CDR3nt: TGCGCCAGCAGCCTCACGACTAGCGGATATTACAATGAGCAGTTCTTC
v_gene: TRBV4-1
d_gene: TRBD2
j_gene: TRBJ2-1
abundance: .
len: 16